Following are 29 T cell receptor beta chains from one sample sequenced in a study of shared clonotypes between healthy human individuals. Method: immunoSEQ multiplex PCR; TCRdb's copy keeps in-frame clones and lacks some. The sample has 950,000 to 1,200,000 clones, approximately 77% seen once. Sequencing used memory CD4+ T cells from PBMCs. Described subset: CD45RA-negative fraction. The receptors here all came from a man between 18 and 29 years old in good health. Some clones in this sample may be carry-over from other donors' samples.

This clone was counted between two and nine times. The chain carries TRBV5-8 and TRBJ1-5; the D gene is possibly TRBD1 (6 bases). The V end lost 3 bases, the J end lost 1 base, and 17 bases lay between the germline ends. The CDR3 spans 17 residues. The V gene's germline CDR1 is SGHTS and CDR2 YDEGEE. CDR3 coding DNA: TGTGCCAGCAGCTGGGGTACAGGGAGTGTAAGCAATCAGCCCCAGCATTTT. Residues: CASSWGTGSVSNQPQHF.

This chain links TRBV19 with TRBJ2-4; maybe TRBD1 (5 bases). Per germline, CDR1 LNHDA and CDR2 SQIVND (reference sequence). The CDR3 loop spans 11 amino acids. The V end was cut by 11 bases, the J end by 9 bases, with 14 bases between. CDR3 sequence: CAAGYFGIQYF. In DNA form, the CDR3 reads TGTGCCGCAGGGTACTTCGGCATTCAGTACTTC.

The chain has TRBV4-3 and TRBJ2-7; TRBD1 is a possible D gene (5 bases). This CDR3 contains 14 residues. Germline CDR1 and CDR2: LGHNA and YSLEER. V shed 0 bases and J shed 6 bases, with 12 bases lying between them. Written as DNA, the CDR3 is TGCGCCAGCAGCCAAGATGGCAGCAGGGTCGAGCAGTACTTC. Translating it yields CASSQDGSRVEQYF.

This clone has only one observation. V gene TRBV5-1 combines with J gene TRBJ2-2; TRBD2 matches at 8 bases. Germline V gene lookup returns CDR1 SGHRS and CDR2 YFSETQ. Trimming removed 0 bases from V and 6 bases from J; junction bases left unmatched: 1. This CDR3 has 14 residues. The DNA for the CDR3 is TGCGCCAGCAGCTTGGCGGGAGGGCCCGGGGAGCTGTTTTTT. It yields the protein CASSLAGGPGELFF.

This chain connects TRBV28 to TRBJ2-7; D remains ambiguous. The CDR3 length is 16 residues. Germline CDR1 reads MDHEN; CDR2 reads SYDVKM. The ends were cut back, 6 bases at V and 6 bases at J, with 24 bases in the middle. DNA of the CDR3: TGTGCCAGCAGCCCATTGTTTATGACCGCCGACGCCGAGCAGTACTTC. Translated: CASSPLFMTADAEQYF.

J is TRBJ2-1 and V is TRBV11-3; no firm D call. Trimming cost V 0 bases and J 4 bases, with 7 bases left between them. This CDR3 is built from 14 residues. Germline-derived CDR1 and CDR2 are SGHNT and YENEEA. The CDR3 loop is CASSLEARYNEQFF. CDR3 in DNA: TGTGCCAGCAGCTTAGAAGCCAGATACAATGAGCAGTTCTTC. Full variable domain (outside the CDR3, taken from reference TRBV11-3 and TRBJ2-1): EAGVVQSPRYKIIEKKQPVAFWCNPISGHNTLYWYLQNLGQGPELLIRYENEEAVDDSQLPKDRFSAERLKGVDSTLKIQPAELGDSAVYLCASSLEARYNEQFFGPGTRLTVL.

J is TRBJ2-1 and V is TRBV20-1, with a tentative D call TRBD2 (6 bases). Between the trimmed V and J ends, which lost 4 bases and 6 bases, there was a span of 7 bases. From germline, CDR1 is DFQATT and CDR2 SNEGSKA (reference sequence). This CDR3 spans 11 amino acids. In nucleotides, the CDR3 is TGCAGTGCTACTAGCGTCAATGAGCAGTTCTTC. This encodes CSATSVNEQFF.

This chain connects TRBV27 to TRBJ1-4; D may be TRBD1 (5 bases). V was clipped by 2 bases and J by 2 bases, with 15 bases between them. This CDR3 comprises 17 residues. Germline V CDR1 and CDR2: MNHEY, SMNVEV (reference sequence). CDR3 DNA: TGTGCCAGCAGTTTACATCGACAGCAAGGTACTAATGAAAAACTGTTTTTT. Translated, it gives CASSLHRQQGTNEKLFF.

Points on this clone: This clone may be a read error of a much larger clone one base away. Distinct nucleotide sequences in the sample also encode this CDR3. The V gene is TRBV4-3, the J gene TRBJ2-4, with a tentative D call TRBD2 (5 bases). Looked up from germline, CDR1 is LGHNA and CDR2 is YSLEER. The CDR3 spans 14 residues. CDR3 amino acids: CASSQDTSRNIQYF. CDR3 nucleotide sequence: TGCGCCAGCAGCCAAGATACTAGTAGAAACATCCAGTACTTC.

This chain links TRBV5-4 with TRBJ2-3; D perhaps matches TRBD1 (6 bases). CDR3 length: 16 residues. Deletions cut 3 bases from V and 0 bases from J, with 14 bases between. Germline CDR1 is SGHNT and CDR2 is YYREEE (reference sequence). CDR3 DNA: TGTGCCAGCAGCTCATCAAAACAGGGTAGCACAGATACGCAGTATTTT. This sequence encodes CASSSSKQGSTDTQYF.

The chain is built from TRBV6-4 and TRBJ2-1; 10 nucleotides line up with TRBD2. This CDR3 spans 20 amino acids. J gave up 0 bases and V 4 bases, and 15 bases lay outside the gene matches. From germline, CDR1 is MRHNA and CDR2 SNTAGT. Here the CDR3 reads CASSARSFGTSVSSYNEQFF. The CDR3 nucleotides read TGTGCCAGCAGTGCAAGATCGTTCGGGACTAGCGTTAGCTCCTACAATGAGCAGTTCTTC.

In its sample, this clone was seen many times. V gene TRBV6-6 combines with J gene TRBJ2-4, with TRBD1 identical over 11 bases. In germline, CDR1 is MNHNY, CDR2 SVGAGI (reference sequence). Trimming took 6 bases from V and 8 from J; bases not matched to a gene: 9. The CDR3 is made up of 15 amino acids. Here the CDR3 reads CASRSGQGAVDIQYF. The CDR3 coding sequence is TGTGCCAGCAGATCCGGACAGGGGGCGGTCGACATTCAGTACTTC.

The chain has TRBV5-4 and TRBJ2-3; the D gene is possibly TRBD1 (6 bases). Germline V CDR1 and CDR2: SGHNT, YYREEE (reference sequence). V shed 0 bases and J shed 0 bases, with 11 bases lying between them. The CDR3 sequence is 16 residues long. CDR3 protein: CASSLGGQRSTDTQYF. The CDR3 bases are TGTGCCAGCAGCTTGGGAGGACAGAGAAGCACAGATACGCAGTATTTT.

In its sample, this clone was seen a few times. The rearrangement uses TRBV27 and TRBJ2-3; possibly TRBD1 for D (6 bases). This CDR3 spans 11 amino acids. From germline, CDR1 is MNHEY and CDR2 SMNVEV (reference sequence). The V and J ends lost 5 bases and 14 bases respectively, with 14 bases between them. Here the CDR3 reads CASSERDTAYF. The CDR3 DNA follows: TGTGCCAGCAGTGAACGGGACACGGCGTATTTT.

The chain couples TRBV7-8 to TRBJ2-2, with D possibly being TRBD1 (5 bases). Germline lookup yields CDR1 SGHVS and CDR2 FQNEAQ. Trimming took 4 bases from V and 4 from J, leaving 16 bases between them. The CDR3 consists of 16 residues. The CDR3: CASSSLSRRGTGELFF. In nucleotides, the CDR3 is TGTGCCAGCAGCTCACTCTCGAGAAGGGGCACCGGGGAGCTGTTTTTT.

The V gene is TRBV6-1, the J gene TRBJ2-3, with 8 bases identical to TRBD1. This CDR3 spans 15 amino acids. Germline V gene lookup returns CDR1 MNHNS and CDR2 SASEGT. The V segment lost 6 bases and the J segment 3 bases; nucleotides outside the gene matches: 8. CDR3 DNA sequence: TGTGCCAGCAGACCCGGACAGGGAGATACAGATACGCAGTATTTT. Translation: CASRPGQGDTDTQYF.

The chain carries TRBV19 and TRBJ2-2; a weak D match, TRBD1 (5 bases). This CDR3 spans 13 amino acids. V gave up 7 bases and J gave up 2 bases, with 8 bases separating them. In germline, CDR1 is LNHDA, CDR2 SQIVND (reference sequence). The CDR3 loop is CASTDTNTGELFF. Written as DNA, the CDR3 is TGTGCCAGTACGGACACTAACACCGGGGAGCTGTTTTTT.

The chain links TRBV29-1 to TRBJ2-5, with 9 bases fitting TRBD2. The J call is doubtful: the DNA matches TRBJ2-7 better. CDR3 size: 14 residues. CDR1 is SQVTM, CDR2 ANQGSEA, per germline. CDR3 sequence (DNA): TGCAGCGTTGAAGATCAACTAGCGGGCTACGAGCAGTACTTC. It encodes CSVEDQLAGYEQYF.

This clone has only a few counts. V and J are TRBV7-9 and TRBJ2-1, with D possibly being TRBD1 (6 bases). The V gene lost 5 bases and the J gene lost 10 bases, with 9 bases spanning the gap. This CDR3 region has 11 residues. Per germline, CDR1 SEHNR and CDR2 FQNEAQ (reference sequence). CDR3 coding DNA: TGTGCCAGCAGCACCACAGGGGAGCAGTTCTTC. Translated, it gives CASSTTGEQFF.

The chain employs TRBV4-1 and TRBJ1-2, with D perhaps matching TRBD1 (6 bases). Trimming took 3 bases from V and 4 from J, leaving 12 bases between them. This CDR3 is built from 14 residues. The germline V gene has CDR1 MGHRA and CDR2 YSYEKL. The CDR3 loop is CASSQAGEGYGYTF. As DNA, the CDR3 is TGCGCCAGCAGCCAGGCAGGGGAAGGCTATGGCTACACCTTC.

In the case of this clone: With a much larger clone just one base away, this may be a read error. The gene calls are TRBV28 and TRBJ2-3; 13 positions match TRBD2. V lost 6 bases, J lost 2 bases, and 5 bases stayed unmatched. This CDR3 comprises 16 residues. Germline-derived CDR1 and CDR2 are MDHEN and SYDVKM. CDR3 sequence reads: CASSPTSGRPTDTQYF. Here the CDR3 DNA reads TGTGCCAGCAGCCCGACTAGCGGGAGGCCCACAGATACGCAGTATTTT.

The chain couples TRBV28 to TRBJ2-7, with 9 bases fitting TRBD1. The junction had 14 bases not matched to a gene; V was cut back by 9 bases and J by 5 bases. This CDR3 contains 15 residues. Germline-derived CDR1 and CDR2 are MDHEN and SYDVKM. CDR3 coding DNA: TGTGCCAGTCAGGGGGGTTGGACAGGGGCAGACGAGCAGTACTTC. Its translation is CASQGGWTGADEQYF.

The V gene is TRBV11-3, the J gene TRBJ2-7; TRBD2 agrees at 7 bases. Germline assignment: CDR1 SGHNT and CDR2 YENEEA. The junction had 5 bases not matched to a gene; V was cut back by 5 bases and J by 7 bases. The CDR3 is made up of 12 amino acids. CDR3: CASSPHGGEQYF. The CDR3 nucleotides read TGTGCCAGCAGCCCTCACGGGGGGGAGCAGTACTTC.

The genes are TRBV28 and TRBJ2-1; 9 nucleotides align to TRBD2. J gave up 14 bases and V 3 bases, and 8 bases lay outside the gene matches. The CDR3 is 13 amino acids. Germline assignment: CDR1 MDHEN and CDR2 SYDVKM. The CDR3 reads CASSFAGGPREFF. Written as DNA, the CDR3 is TGTGCCAGCAGTTTCGCGGGAGGGCCACGGGAGTTCTTC.

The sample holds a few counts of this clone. The CDR3: CASSRPGSLAYEQYF. As DNA, the CDR3 is TGTGCCAGCAGCCGACCCGGGAGCCTCGCCTACGAGCAGTACTTC. The chain is built from TRBV28 and TRBJ2-7; a weak D match, TRBD2 (6 bases). The CDR3 sequence is 15 residues long. Germline loops: CDR1 MDHEN, CDR2 SYDVKM. V shed 6 bases and J shed 2 bases, with 17 bases lying between them.

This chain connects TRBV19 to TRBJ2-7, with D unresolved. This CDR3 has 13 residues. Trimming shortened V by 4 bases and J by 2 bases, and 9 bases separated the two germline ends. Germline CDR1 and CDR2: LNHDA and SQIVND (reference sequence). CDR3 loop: CASSNHLAYEQYF. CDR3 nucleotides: TGTGCCAGTAGTAACCATCTCGCCTACGAGCAGTACTTC.

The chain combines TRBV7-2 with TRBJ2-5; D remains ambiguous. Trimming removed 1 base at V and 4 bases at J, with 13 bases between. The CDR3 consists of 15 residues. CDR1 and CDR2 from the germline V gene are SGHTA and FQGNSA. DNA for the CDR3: TGTGCCAGCAGCTTAGGGGCCCTAGGTGGAGAGACCCAGTACTTC. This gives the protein CASSLGALGGETQYF.

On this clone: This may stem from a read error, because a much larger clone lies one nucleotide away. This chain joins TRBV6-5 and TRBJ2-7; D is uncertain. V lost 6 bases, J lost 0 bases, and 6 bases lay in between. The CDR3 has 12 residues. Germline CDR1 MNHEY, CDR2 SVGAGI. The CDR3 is CASSPSSYEQYF. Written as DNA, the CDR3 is TGTGCCAGCAGCCCCAGCTCCTACGAGCAGTACTTC.

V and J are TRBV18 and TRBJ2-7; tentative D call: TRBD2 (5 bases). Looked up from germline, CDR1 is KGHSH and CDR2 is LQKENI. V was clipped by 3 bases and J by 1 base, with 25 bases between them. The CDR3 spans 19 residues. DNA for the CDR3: TGTGCCAGCTCACCCCGGCGGCAACTAGGGAGCGGAAATTCCTACGAGCAGTACTTC. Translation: CASSPRRQLGSGNSYEQYF.